Sequencing of this T cell receptor beta chain was carried out in a study of blood T cell repertoires in COVID-19. Study as a whole: Samples came from the United States, Italy and Spain, spanning acute and convalescent COVID-19.

Produced via immunoSEQ multiplex PCR; TCRdb's table is partial and in-frame only. The table has approximately 280,000 clones, 87% seen once; the top ten hold about 5.7%. The V gene lost 7 bases and the J gene lost 5 bases, with 18 bases spanning the gap. Germline V gives CDR1 LNHDA, CDR2 SQIVND (reference sequence). The CDR3 has 15 amino acids. The chain couples TRBV19 to TRBJ2-1, with D maybe TRBD2 (5 bases). The receptor was isolated from a woman between 40 and 50 years old who had recovered from COVID-19. The material sequenced was PBMCs or T cells enriched from blood (not recorded which). The CDR3 spells CASTLGRASNNEQFF. DNA for the CDR3: TGTGCCAGTACTCTAGGAAGGGCTAGCAACAATGAGCAGTTCTTC.